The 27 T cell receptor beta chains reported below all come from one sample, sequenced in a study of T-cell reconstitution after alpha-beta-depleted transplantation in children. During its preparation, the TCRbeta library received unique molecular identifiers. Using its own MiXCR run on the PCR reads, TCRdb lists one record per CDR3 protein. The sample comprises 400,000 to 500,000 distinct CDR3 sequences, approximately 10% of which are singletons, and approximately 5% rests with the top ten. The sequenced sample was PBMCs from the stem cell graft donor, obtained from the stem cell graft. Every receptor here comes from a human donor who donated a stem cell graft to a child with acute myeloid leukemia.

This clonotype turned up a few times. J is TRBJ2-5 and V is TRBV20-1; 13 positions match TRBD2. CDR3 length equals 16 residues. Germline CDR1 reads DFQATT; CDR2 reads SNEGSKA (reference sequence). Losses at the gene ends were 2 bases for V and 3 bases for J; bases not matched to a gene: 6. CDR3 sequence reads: CSARPTSGGAKETQYF. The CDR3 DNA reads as TGCAGTGCTAGACCCACTAGCGGGGGGGCCAAAGAGACCCAGTACTTC.

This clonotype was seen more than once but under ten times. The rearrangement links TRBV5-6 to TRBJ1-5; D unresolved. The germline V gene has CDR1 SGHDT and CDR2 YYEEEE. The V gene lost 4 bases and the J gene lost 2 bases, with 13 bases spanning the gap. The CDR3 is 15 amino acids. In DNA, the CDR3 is TGTGCCAGCAGCCTGGGCTCATGGGGCAATCAGCCCCAGCATTTT. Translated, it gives CASSLGSWGNQPQHF.

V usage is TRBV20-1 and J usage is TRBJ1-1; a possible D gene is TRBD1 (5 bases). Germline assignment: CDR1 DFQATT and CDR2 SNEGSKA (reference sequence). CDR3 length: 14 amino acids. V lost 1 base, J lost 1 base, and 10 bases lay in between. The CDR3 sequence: CSARAEGSNTEAFF. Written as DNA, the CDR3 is TGCAGTGCTAGAGCGGAGGGGTCGAACACTGAAGCTTTCTTT.

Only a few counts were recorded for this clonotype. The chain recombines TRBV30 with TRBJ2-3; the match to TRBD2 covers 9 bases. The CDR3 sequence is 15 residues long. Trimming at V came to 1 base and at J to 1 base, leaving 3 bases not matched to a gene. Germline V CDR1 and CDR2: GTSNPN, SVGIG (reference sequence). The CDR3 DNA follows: TGTGCCTGGAGTGCTGCTAGCGGGGGCACAGATACGCAGTATTTT. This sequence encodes CAWSAASGGTDTQYF.

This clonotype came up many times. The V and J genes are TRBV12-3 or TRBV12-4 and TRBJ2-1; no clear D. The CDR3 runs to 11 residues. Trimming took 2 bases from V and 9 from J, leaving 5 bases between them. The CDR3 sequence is CASSLLGEQFF. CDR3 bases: TGTGCCAGCAGTTTATTAGGTGAGCAGTTCTTC.

The chain's CDR3 is CATSRYRNNEQFF. The CDR3 DNA reads TGTGCCACCAGCAGGTACCGCAACAATGAGCAGTTCTTC. J is TRBJ2-1 and V is TRBV15; D is unresolved. The CDR3 length is 13 residues. CDR1 is LNHNV and CDR2 is YYDKDF in the germline V gene (reference sequence). V was pared by 3 bases and J by 5 bases, with 8 bases between.

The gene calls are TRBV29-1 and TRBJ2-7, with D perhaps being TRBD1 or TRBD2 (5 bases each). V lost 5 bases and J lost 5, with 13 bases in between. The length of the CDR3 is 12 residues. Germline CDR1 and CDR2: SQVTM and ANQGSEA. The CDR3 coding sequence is TGCAGCGTTTCAGGGAGTGGCGACGAGCAGTACTTC. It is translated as CSVSGSGDEQYF.

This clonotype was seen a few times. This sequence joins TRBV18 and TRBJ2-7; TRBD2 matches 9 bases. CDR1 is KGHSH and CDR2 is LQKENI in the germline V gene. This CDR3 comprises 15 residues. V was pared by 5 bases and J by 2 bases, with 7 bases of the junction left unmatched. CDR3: CASSNSGRIAYEQYF. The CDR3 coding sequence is TGTGCCAGCTCAAATAGCGGGAGAATTGCCTACGAGCAGTACTTC.

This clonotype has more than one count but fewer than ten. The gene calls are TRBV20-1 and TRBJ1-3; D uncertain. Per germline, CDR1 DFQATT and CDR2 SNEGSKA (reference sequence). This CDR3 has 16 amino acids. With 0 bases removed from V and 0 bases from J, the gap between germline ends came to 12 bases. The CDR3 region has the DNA TGCAGTGCTAGAGATCTCCAGTCGGACTCTGGAAACACCATATATTTT. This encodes CSARDLQSDSGNTIYF.

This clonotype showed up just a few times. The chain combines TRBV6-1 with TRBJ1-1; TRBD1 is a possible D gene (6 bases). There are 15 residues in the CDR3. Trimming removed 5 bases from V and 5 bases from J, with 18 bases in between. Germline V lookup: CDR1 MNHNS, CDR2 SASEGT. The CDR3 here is CASSLTNKGGTEAFF. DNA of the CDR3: TGTGCCAGCAGTCTAACCAATAAGGGGGGGACTGAAGCTTTCTTT.

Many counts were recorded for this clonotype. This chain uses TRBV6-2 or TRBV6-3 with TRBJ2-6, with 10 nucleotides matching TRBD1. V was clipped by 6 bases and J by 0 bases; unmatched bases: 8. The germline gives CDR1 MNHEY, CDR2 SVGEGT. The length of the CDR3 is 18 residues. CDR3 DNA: TGTGCCAGCAGCAGCCCAGGACAGGGGGTCTCTGGGGCCAACGTCCTGACTTTC. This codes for CASSSPGQGVSGANVLTF.

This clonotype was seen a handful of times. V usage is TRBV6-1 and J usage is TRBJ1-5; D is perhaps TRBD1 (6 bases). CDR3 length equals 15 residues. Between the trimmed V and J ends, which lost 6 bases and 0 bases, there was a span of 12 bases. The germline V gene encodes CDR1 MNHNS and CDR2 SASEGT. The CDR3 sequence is CASRVDSASNQPQHF. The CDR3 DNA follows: TGTGCCAGCAGAGTGGACAGTGCTAGCAATCAGCCCCAGCATTTT.

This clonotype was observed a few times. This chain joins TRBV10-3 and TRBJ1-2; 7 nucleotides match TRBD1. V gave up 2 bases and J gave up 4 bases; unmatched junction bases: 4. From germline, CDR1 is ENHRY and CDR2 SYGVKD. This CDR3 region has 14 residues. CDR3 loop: CAISEGQGGYGYTF. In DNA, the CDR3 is TGTGCCATCAGTGAGGGGCAGGGGGGCTATGGCTACACCTTC.

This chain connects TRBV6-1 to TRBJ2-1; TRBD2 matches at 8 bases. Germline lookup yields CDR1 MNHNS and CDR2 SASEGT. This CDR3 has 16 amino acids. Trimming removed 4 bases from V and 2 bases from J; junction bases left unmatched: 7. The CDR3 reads CASSATLRGAYNEQFF. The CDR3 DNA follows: TGTGCCAGCAGTGCTACTCTGCGGGGGGCCTACAATGAGCAGTTCTTC.

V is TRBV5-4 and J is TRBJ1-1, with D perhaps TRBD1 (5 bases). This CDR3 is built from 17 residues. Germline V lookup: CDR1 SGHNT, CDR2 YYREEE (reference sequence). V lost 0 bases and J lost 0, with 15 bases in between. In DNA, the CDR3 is TGTGCCAGCAGCTTGGCATCCGGGACGAGGATGAACACTGAAGCTTTCTTT. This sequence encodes CASSLASGTRMNTEAFF.

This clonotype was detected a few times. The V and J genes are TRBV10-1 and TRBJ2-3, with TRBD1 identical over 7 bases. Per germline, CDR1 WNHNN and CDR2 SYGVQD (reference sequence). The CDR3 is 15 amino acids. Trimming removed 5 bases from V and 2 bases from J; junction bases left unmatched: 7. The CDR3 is CASSPQGTATDTQYF. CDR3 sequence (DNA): TGCGCCAGCAGTCCACAGGGGACCGCCACAGATACGCAGTATTTT.

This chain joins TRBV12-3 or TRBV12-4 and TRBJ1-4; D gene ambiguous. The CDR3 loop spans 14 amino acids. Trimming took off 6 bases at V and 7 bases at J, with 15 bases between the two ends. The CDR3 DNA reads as TGTGCCAGCAGCCCAACCACTGGTGGTGAAAAACTGTTTTTT. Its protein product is CASSPTTGGEKLFF.

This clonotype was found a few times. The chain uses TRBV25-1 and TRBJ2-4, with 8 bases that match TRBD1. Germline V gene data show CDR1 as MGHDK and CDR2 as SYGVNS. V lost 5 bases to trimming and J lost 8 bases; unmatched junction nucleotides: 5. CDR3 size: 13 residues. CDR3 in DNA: TGTGCCAGCAGTCGGACAGGGTCGGACATTCAGTACTTC. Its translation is CASSRTGSDIQYF.

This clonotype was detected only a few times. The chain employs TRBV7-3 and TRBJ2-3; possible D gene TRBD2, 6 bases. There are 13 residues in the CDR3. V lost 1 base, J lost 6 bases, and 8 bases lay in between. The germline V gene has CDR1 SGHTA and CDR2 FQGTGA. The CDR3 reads CASSLNLADTQYF. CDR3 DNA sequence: TGTGCCAGCAGCTTAAACCTAGCGGATACGCAGTATTTT.

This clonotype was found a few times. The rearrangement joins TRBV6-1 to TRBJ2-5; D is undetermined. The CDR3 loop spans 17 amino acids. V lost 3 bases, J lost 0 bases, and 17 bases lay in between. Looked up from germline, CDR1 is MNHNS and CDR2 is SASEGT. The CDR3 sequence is CASSDFSSSLYQETQYF. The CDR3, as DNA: TGTGCCAGCAGTGATTTTAGTTCGTCGCTGTACCAAGAGACCCAGTACTTC.

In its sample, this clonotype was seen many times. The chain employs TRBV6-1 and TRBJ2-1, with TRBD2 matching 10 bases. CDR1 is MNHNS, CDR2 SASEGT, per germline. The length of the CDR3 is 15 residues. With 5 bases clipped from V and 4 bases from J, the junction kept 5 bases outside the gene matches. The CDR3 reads CASSRTSGRYNEQFF. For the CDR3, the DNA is TGTGCCAGCAGTCGGACTAGCGGACGGTACAATGAGCAGTTCTTC.

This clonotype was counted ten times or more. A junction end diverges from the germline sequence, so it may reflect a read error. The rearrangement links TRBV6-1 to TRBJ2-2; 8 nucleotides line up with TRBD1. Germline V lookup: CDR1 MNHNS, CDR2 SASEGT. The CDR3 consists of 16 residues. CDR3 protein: CASSPGQGTNTGELFF. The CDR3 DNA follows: TGCGCCAGCAGCCCCGGACAGGGAACGAACACCGGGGAGCTGTTTTTT.

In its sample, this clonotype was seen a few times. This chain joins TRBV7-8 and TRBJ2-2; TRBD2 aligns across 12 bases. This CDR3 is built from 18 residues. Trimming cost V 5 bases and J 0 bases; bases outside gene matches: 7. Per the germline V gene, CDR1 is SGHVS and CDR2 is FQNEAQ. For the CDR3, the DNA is TGTGCCAGCAGCCCGACTAGCGGGGGAGGCGCGAACACCGGGGAGCTGTTTTTT. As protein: CASSPTSGGGANTGELFF.

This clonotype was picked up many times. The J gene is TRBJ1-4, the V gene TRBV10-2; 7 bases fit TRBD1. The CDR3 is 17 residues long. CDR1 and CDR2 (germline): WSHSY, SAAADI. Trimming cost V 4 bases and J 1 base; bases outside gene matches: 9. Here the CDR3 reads CASSGTGTALTNEKLFF. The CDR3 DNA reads TGCGCCAGCAGTGGGACCGGGACAGCCTTAACTAATGAAAAACTGTTTTTT.

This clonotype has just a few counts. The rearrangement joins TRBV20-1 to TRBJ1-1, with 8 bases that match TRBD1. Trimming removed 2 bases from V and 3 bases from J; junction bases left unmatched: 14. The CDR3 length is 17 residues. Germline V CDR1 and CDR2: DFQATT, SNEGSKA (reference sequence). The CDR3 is CSARYNQGAGGYTEAFF. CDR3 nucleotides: TGCAGTGCTAGATACAACCAGGGGGCAGGGGGGTACACTGAAGCTTTCTTT.

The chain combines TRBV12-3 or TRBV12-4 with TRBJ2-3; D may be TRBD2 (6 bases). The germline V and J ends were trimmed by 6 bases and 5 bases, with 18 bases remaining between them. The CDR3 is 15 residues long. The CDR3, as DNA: TGTGCCAGCAGACCAACTAGTTTGGGGGGAGATACGCAGTATTTT. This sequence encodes CASRPTSLGGDTQYF.

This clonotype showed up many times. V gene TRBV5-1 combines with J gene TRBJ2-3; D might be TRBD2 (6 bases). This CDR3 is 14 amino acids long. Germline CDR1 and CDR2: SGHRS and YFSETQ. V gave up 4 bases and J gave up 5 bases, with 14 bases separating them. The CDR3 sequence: CASSRAGSGDTQYF. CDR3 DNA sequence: TGCGCCAGCAGCCGGGCGGGATCGGGAGATACGCAGTATTTT.